This TCR beta chain was recovered during a study of cytomegalovirus exposure and HLA in healthy donors. Study-wide results and limits: Accurate predictions that matched the HLA-A and HLA-B alleles of most subjects were reportedly made from TCR beta sequences. The study assumed roughly uniform donor sequencing depth for presence/absence analyses. The authors judged a highly shared variant cluster likely a sequencing artifact.

This CDR3 spans 16 amino acids. Germline-derived CDR1 and CDR2 are LNHDA and SQIVND (reference sequence). V was clipped by 3 bases and J by 3 bases; unmatched bases: 5. As concerns this clone: The antigen is undetermined.

PCR involved 60 Vbeta and 13 Jbeta primers. This table comes from immunoSEQ multiplex PCR, and its TCRdb copy is limited to in-frame clones, with some not included. The data show 190,000 or so clones, with around 86% seen just once and roughly a tenth held by the top ten. The rearrangement joins TRBV19 to TRBJ1-5, with 10 bases matching TRBD1. The sample consisted of PBMCs. This receptor was taken from a woman between 45 and 60 years old in good health and CMV-seropositive. The chain's CDR3 is CASSILGQGFNQPQHF. CDR3 sequence (DNA): TGTGCCAGTAGTATTTTGGGACAGGGGTTCAATCAGCCCCAGCATTTT.